These T cell receptor beta chains were read from a single sample in a study of CD8+CD57+ T cells in acquired aplastic anemia. TCRdb reprocessed the reads via MiXCR and lists one record per CDR3 protein. The table records fewer than 70,000 distinct CDR3 sequences, roughly half of them present only once. The specimen was sorted CD4+, CD8+, or CD8+CD57+ T cells (not recorded which) from PBMCs. The source of these receptors is a human donor in good health, serving as a control. Each CDR3 is given with its conserved first and last residue. The D gene is left open where the match is weak. Only part of the rows carry a size: once, few, many, or a class if the clone is expanded.

TRBV29-1	TRBJ1-2	-	TRBD1	CSVENRGHGYTF	TGCAGCGTTGAAAACAGGGGTCATGGCTACACCTTC
TRBV2	TRBJ2-7	few	TRBD1	CASSLGGQGRYEQYF	TGTGCCAGCAGCTTAGGAGGACAGGGGAGATACGAGCAGTACTTC
TRBV14	TRBJ1-6	-	-	CASSDRTEPNSPLHF	TGTGCCAGCAGCGACAGGACAGAGCCTAATTCACCCCTCCACTTT
TRBV10-3	TRBJ2-7	few	-	CAISAGTAYEQYF	TGTGCCATCAGCGCGGGGACAGCCTACGAGCAGTACTTC
TRBV19	TRBJ1-2	-	TRBD1	CATRDSLNYGYTF	TGTGCCACGCGGGACAGTTTGAACTATGGCTACACCTTC
TRBV11-2	TRBJ2-3	many	TRBD1	CASSLGGGTGTDTQYF	TGTGCCAGCAGCTTAGGAGGAGGGACAGGGACAGATACGCAGTATTTT
TRBV11-1	TRBJ2-1	once	-	CASSVFGGSSYNEQFF	TGTGCCAGCAGCGTCTTCGGGGGAAGCTCCTACAATGAGCAGTTCTTC
TRBV15	TRBJ2-4	many	TRBD2	CATSRNTGTRLNIQYF	TGTGCCACCAGCAGAAATACCGGGACTAGACTAAACATTCAGTACTTC
TRBV19	TRBJ2-1	-	-	CASSKTVREQFF	TGTGCCAGTAGTAAGACAGTTCGTGAGCAGTTCTTC
TRBV9	TRBJ1-2	many	TRBD1	CASSVGFLGQHNGYTF	TGTGCCAGCAGCGTAGGGTTCTTGGGACAGCACAATGGCTACACCTTC
TRBV14	TRBJ1-6	few	TRBD1	CASSRQGSSYNSPLHF	TGTGCCAGCAGTCGACAGGGCAGCTCCTATAATTCACCCCTCCACTTT
TRBV5-5	TRBJ1-1	many	-	CASREGHLEYDEAFF	TGTGCCAGCAGAGAGGGACACCTAGAATATGATGAAGCTTTCTTT
TRBV25-1	TRBJ2-1	-	-	CASSQGPGSYEQFF	TGTGCCAGCAGCCAAGGTCCGGGTTCCTACGAGCAGTTCTTC